Below, one T cell receptor (beta chain) is given with its context. Antigen specificity is unknown. Trimming pared 5 bases from V and 6 bases from J, leaving 20 bases between. This CDR3 region has 16 residues. CDR1 and CDR2 (germline): SGHTA, FQGNSA. The sample is drawn from a study of cytomegalovirus exposure and HLA in healthy donors. Study-level points and caveats: There were some public TCRs occurring in many donors, but most TCR sequences were rare.

Primers: 60 Vbeta forward and 13 Jbeta reverse. Assay used: immunoSEQ multiplex PCR; TCRdb lists only in-frame clones, some missing. Seen here are under 150,000 clones, 79% observed once, and the top ten hold about 0.97%. The chain couples TRBV7-2 to TRBJ1-5; weak D call: TRBD1 (5 bases). The sample taken for sequencing was PBMCs. The receptor was isolated from a man younger than 35 in good health and CMV-seronegative. The CDR3 coding sequence is TGTGCCAGCAGCCCCTCAGGGACGGGAGGCACTCAGCCCCAGCATTTT. It is translated as CASSPSGTGGTQPQHF.